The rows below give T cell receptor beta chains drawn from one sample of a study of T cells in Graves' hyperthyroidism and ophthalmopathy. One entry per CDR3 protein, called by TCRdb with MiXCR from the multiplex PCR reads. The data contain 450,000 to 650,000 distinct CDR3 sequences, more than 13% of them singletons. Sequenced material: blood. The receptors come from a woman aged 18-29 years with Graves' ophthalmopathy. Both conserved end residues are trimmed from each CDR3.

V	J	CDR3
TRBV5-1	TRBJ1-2	ASSLELSGYT
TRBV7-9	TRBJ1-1	ASSLALVGQPRRTEAF
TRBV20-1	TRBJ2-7	SALEGSYEQY
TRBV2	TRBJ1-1	ASSEHMPGDTEAF
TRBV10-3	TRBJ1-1	AIRTDREGAKAF
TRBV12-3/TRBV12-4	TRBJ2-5	ASSLTGKETQY
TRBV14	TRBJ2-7	ASSQVGGLVYEQY
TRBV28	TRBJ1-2	ASRQTGLGYT
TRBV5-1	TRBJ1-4	ASSEGRTNEKLF
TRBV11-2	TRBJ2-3	ASSKRLAGTDTQY
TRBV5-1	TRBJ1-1	ASSPTQGGFMNTEAF
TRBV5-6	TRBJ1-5	ASSLWWGQGDGQPQH
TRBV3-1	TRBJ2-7	ASSPLDRSYEQY
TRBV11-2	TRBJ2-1	ASSSGGYNEQF
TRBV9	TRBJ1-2	ASSVGSRINYGYT
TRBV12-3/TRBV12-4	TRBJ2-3	ASSLALPPGLAGAPDTQY
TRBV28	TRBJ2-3	ASKSGWGRDGDTQY
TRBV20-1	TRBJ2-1	SASTLWSRTHNEQF
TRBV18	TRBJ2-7	ASSVSGTGSHEQY
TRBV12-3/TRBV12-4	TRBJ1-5	ASSLGRGEGRSSNQPQH
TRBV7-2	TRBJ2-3	ASSATTSFTDTQY
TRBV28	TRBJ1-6	ASSPPGQGNNSPLH